A few counts support the clone carrying this T cell receptor (beta chain). The library was built from around 380 ng RNA with molecular barcoded adaptors for alpha/delta and beta/gamma chains. TCRdb reprocessed the reads with MiXCR, giving one entry per CDR3 protein. Among under 150,000 distinct CDR3 sequences, roughly 13% were seen once, and the ten largest hold 8% to 9%. The record originates from a study of read filtering for tumor transcriptome and immune sequencing. The receptor was isolated from a donor aged 40 or older with multiple myeloma. Sequencing input: a population of CD138-negative cells sorted from bone marrow.

As DNA, the CDR3 is TGTGCCAGCAGATCGCCCCTCTCTAGCAAACTAAAAAGCGGTTCCGGGGAGCTGTTTTTT. Protein product: CASRSPLSSKLKSGSGELFF. The rearrangement links TRBV6-6 to TRBJ2-2, with TRBD2 as a possible D gene (5 bases). The CDR3 spans 20 residues. V lost 6 bases and J lost 6, with 32 bases in between. Germline CDR1 MNHNY, CDR2 SVGAGI (reference sequence).